This T cell receptor (beta chain) comes out of a study of blood T cell repertoires in COVID-19 (dated by TCRdb to 2020 to 2021). Broadly, across the study: Collaborator samples came from the United States, Italy and Spain and covered acute and convalescent phases of COVID-19. The repertoires were made available in a free public database intended to serve as a resource for research on the immune response to SARS-CoV-2. The sample metadata nearly always contained a de-identified subject ID, COVID-19 status, age in years and sex. The material from the prospective study consisted of cDNA or gDNA derived from T cells, B-cell-depleted T cells, or PBMCs. Subjects who had been exposed to COVID-19, were actively infected with it, or had recovered from it provided the deeply sampled blood TCRbeta repertoires that made up the dataset. Where available, HLA class I and class II types were obtained from metadata supplied by the sample provider rather than from assay-based typing. Samples were obtained from the ongoing ImmuneRACE study (first 160 participants) and from about 1,300 subjects provided by 6 global collaborators. What the research found in general, with its limitations: The quantity of clinical and demographic metadata differed by source and by participant and was supplied without curation.

The CDR3 runs 13 amino acids, cysteine and phenylalanine included. The DNA shown is the 39-base CDR3, in frame from base 1. Based on the germline V gene (reference sequence), the CDR1 and CDR2 sequences are MNHEY and SMNVEV. The germline ends are 16 bases apart after V is trimmed by 6 bases and J by 10 bases. Another Seattle source contributed samples from volunteer blood donors who had recovered from COVID-19. The collaborating institutions used their own protocols to collect whole blood in K2EDTA tubes. For TCRbeta analysis, collaborators shipped samples as frozen whole blood, isolated PBMCs, or DNA extracted from either of those sample types. A word on this clone: No cognate antigen has been identified for it. Per-base qualities were not stored, and no clone one base away is much larger.

TCRbeta CDR3 regions were amplified from genomic DNA by means of the immunoSEQ Assay, a bias-controlled multiplex PCR. Under the source paper's analysis protocol: The number of nucleated cells in each sample was estimated from the amplification of reference gene primers within the assay. To quantify the absolute abundance of each unique TCRbeta CDR3 rearrangement, sequence reads were collapsed and filtered. For each sample, productive Simpson clonality was calculated by taking the square root of Simpson's diversity index across productive rearrangements. TCRdb provides this immuneACCESS table in a form limited to in-frame rearrangements. Some clones are lacking; in checked studies, under half of them reflect an unresolved V gene, and why the rest are absent is not known. Clonal size and the V and J genes are those of that table, whereas D and trimming came from the DNA. The sample table contains about 250,000 clones; only one count was recorded for about 91% of them. About 4.5% of the sample is taken by the ten largest.

Recombination linked TRBV27 to TRBJ2-1, with a weak D call of TRBD2 (6 bases match). This receptor was identified in a woman aged 40-49 years who had recovered from COVID-19. Sequenced input: peripheral blood. The CDR3 sequence is CASSLPGGTEQFF. The sequenced DNA: TGTGCCAGCAGCCTCCCCGGCGGGACCGAGCAGTTCTTC.